The rows below give T cell receptor beta chains drawn from one sample of a study of Ad26.COV2.S vaccination and SARS-CoV-2 variants. The protocol was immunoSEQ multiplex PCR, while the TCRdb copy is restricted to in-frame clones and leaves out a portion. The profile shows some 390,000 clones, about 91% of them singletons. The source material was peripheral blood, sampled in a trial of Ad26.COV2.S vaccine versus placebo. The receptors shown here come from a person aged 18-65 years who received the Ad26.COV2.S COVID-19 vaccine or a placebo. Each CDR3 is given with its conserved first and last residue. The D gene is left open where the match is weak. Clone size is stated in some rows and not others, as once, few, many or a class when expanded.

d_gene: NA; j_gene: TRBJ1-1; abundance: NA; v_gene: TRBV2; CDR3nt: TGTGCCAGCAGCCAAAGCACCGTGAACACTGAAGCTTTCTTT; CDR3aa: CASSQSTVNTEAFF
d_gene: TRBD1; j_gene: TRBJ2-1; abundance: NA; v_gene: TRBV28; CDR3nt: TGTGCCAGCAGCCTGACAGGGATAAATGAGCAGTTCTTC; CDR3aa: CASSLTGINEQFF
d_gene: NA; j_gene: TRBJ2-6; abundance: NA; v_gene: TRBV6-4; CDR3nt: TGTGCCAGCAGTGGGGGAGCGGCTGGGGCCAACGTCCTGACTTTC; CDR3aa: CASSGGAAGANVLTF
d_gene: TRBD1; j_gene: TRBJ1-1; abundance: NA; v_gene: TRBV7-3; CDR3nt: TGTGCCAGCAGCCCCAATCCTGGGACAGGCGCGAACACTGAAGCTTTCTTT; CDR3aa: CASSPNPGTGANTEAFF
d_gene: NA; j_gene: TRBJ2-1; abundance: NA; v_gene: TRBV21-1; CDR3nt: TGTGCCAGCAATGGAGCGGGAGGTGCGGGTGAGCAGTTCTTC; CDR3aa: CASNGAGGAGEQFF
d_gene: TRBD2; j_gene: TRBJ2-2; abundance: NA; v_gene: TRBV7-3; CDR3nt: TGTGCCAGCAGCTTACTAGCGGTCGCGAACACCGGGGAGCTGTTTTTT; CDR3aa: CASSLLAVANTGELFF
d_gene: TRBD1; j_gene: TRBJ1-2; abundance: NA; v_gene: TRBV19; CDR3nt: TGTGCCAGTAGTATAGGCCTCGGGACAGGAGGTTTTGGCTACACCTTC; CDR3aa: CASSIGLGTGGFGYTF
d_gene: TRBD2; j_gene: TRBJ2-2; abundance: NA; v_gene: TRBV11-3; CDR3nt: TGTGCCAGCAACGGACTAGCGGGAGTTCAAACCGGGGAGCTGTTTTTT; CDR3aa: CASNGLAGVQTGELFF
d_gene: NA; j_gene: TRBJ2-5; abundance: NA; v_gene: TRBV5-6; CDR3nt: TGTGCCAGCAGCTCAACCGGGACGTCAGAAGAGACCCAGTACTTC; CDR3aa: CASSSTGTSEETQYF
d_gene: TRBD2; j_gene: TRBJ2-7; abundance: NA; v_gene: TRBV7-2; CDR3nt: TGTGCCAGCAGCTCTGTAGCGGGAGGGTCCTACGAGCAGTACTTC; CDR3aa: CASSSVAGGSYEQYF
d_gene: TRBD1; j_gene: TRBJ2-1; abundance: NA; v_gene: TRBV2; CDR3nt: TGTGCCAGCAGTCCACAGGGGAATGAGCAGTTCTTC; CDR3aa: CASSPQGNEQFF
d_gene: TRBD1; j_gene: TRBJ2-7; abundance: NA; v_gene: TRBV11-3; CDR3nt: TGTGCCAGCAGCTCCCACAGGGGGAGAAGCTCCTACGAGCAGTACTTC; CDR3aa: CASSSHRGRSSYEQYF
d_gene: NA; j_gene: TRBJ1-1; abundance: few; v_gene: TRBV12-5; CDR3nt: TGTGCTAGTGGTTTTATTACGGGTCCGGACACTGAAGCTTTCTTT; CDR3aa: CASGFITGPDTEAFF
d_gene: NA; j_gene: TRBJ2-5; abundance: NA; v_gene: TRBV28; CDR3nt: TGTGCCAGCAGTTTCAGCAGCCACCTCCAAGAGACCCAGTACTTC; CDR3aa: CASSFSSHLQETQYF
d_gene: TRBD1; j_gene: TRBJ1-2; abundance: NA; v_gene: TRBV5-1; CDR3nt: TGCGCCAGCAGCTTTACAGGGGAGAACTATGGCTACACCTTC; CDR3aa: CASSFTGENYGYTF
d_gene: NA; j_gene: TRBJ1-4; abundance: few; v_gene: TRBV28; CDR3nt: TGTGCCAGCCCGTCAAGGTCCACAACTAATGAAAAACTGTTTTTT; CDR3aa: CASPSRSTTNEKLFF
d_gene: TRBD1; j_gene: TRBJ1-6; abundance: NA; v_gene: TRBV4-1; CDR3nt: TGCGCCAGCAGCCCGCCGGGACAGGGAAATTCACCCCTCCACTTT; CDR3aa: CASSPPGQGNSPLHF
d_gene: NA; j_gene: TRBJ2-5; abundance: NA; v_gene: TRBV18; CDR3nt: TGTGCCAGCTCACCTTTAGGAGAGACCCAGTACTTC; CDR3aa: CASSPLGETQYF
d_gene: NA; j_gene: TRBJ2-1; abundance: NA; v_gene: TRBV7-8; CDR3nt: TGTGCCAGCAGCCTTCGCCACGGGACGGACAGACTAGTCTCCTACAATGAGCAGTTCTTC; CDR3aa: CASSLRHGTDRLVSYNEQFF
d_gene: TRBD2; j_gene: TRBJ2-3; abundance: NA; v_gene: TRBV4-1; CDR3nt: TGCGCCAGCAGCCTTGGGACTAGCGAACCGTGGGATACGCAGTATTTT; CDR3aa: CASSLGTSEPWDTQYF
d_gene: NA; j_gene: TRBJ2-3; abundance: once; v_gene: TRBV9; CDR3nt: TGTGCCAGCAGCAACAGCGGACTATCCACAGATACGCAGTATTTT; CDR3aa: CASSNSGLSTDTQYF
d_gene: TRBD1; j_gene: TRBJ1-5; abundance: NA; v_gene: TRBV28; CDR3nt: TGTGCCAGCAGCCCCGGGACAGGGTATCAGCCCCAGCATTTT; CDR3aa: CASSPGTGYQPQHF
d_gene: TRBD1; j_gene: TRBJ2-7; abundance: NA; v_gene: TRBV5-1; CDR3nt: TGCGCCAGCAGCCTGACAGGGCACGAGCAGTACTTC; CDR3aa: CASSLTGHEQYF
d_gene: NA; j_gene: TRBJ2-3; abundance: NA; v_gene: TRBV13; CDR3nt: TGTGCCAGCAGGGCCCAGGGGGGGGCAGATACGCAGTATTTT; CDR3aa: CASRAQGGADTQYF
d_gene: TRBD1; j_gene: TRBJ1-2; abundance: NA; v_gene: TRBV5-4; CDR3nt: TGTGCCAGCAGACAGGGGAACTATGGCTACACCTTC; CDR3aa: CASRQGNYGYTF
d_gene: NA; j_gene: TRBJ2-6; abundance: NA; v_gene: TRBV19; CDR3nt: TGTGCCAGTAGTTACTTGGGGGGATACTCTGGGGCCAACGTCCTGACTTTC; CDR3aa: CASSYLGGYSGANVLTF
d_gene: TRBD2; j_gene: TRBJ2-1; abundance: NA; v_gene: TRBV5-1; CDR3nt: TGCGCCAGCAGCTCCCGGACTAGCGGGATTGGAAGAGGATACAATGAGCAGTTCTTC; CDR3aa: CASSSRTSGIGRGYNEQFF
d_gene: TRBD1; j_gene: TRBJ1-5; abundance: NA; v_gene: TRBV30; CDR3nt: TGTGCCTGGGCCGGGACAGGGACTCAGCCCCAGCATTTT; CDR3aa: CAWAGTGTQPQHF
d_gene: TRBD2; j_gene: TRBJ2-1; abundance: NA; v_gene: TRBV7-2; CDR3nt: TGTGCCAGCAGCACTTCTAGCGGTTACAATGAGCAGTTCTTC; CDR3aa: CASSTSSGYNEQFF
d_gene: NA; j_gene: TRBJ1-5; abundance: NA; v_gene: TRBV6-6; CDR3nt: TGTGCCAGCAGTTTCCCCGATCAGCCCCAGCATTTT; CDR3aa: CASSFPDQPQHF
d_gene: NA; j_gene: TRBJ1-1; abundance: NA; v_gene: TRBV19; CDR3nt: TGTGCCAGTAGTATCCAACTCCTCGACAGGAACACTGAAGCTTTCTTT; CDR3aa: CASSIQLLDRNTEAFF
d_gene: NA; j_gene: TRBJ2-3; abundance: NA; v_gene: TRBV5-5; CDR3nt: TGTGCCAGCAGCTTCGACAGCGCCGAAGGGGATACGCAGTATTTT; CDR3aa: CASSFDSAEGDTQYF
d_gene: NA; j_gene: TRBJ2-1; abundance: NA; v_gene: TRBV6-1; CDR3nt: TGTGCCAGCAGTGAAGTTCTTTGGTGGCAGGTACTGTTCTTC; CDR3aa: CASSEVLWWQVLFF
d_gene: NA; j_gene: TRBJ1-5; abundance: NA; v_gene: TRBV7-2; CDR3nt: TGTGCCAGCAGCGCCCGGGGAGGCGGGGAACAGCCCCAGCATTTT; CDR3aa: CASSARGGGEQPQHF
d_gene: NA; j_gene: TRBJ2-2; abundance: NA; v_gene: TRBV5-5; CDR3nt: TGTGCCAGCAGCTTGGGCAGGGCGAGTACCGGGGAGCTGTTTTTT; CDR3aa: CASSLGRASTGELFF
d_gene: TRBD1; j_gene: TRBJ2-1; abundance: NA; v_gene: TRBV3-1/TRBV3-2; CDR3nt: TGTGCCAGCAGCCCGATAGGAAGTGGACAGGGGGCATTTGAGCAGTTCTTC; CDR3aa: CASSPIGSGQGAFEQFF
d_gene: NA; j_gene: TRBJ1-4; abundance: NA; v_gene: TRBV4-1; CDR3nt: TGCGCCAGCAGCCAAGATCAAAAGACGGACGAAAAACTGTTTTTT; CDR3aa: CASSQDQKTDEKLFF
d_gene: NA; j_gene: TRBJ1-5; abundance: NA; v_gene: TRBV27; CDR3nt: TGTGCCAGCCGGGGGACGGGCAGAGATCAGCCCCAGCATTTT; CDR3aa: CASRGTGRDQPQHF
d_gene: TRBD1; j_gene: TRBJ1-5; abundance: NA; v_gene: TRBV7-3; CDR3nt: TGTGCCAGCAGCTTAACGTTGAGGTGGACAGGGAGGCAATATAGCAATCAGCCCCAGCATTTT; CDR3aa: CASSLTLRWTGRQYSNQPQHF
d_gene: NA; j_gene: TRBJ1-3; abundance: NA; v_gene: TRBV5-4; CDR3nt: TGTGCCAGCAGCTTGGCCGGCGGGATTGAGGGAAACACCATATATTTT; CDR3aa: CASSLAGGIEGNTIYF
d_gene: TRBD2; j_gene: TRBJ2-5; abundance: NA; v_gene: TRBV18; CDR3nt: TGTGCCAGCTCACCAGAACCTCGACTAGCGGGAGGTGAGACCCAGTACTTC; CDR3aa: CASSPEPRLAGGETQYF
d_gene: NA; j_gene: TRBJ2-2; abundance: NA; v_gene: TRBV6-5; CDR3nt: TGTGCCAGCACCGGGGCGGGGACCGGGGAGCTGTTTTTT; CDR3aa: CASTGAGTGELFF
d_gene: NA; j_gene: TRBJ2-7; abundance: NA; v_gene: TRBV5-1; CDR3nt: TGCGCCAGCAGGGTCTCCGGGGGTTACGAGCAGTACTTC; CDR3aa: CASRVSGGYEQYF
d_gene: NA; j_gene: TRBJ2-1; abundance: NA; v_gene: TRBV3-1/TRBV3-2; CDR3nt: TGTGCCAGCAGCCCGATTGAGAGGGCGTCCTACAATGAGCAGTTCTTC; CDR3aa: CASSPIERASYNEQFF
d_gene: NA; j_gene: TRBJ2-6; abundance: NA; v_gene: TRBV11-3; CDR3nt: TGTGCCAGCAGCCTTGGGAGGTCCTCTGGGGCCAACGTCCTGACTTTC; CDR3aa: CASSLGRSSGANVLTF
d_gene: TRBD1; j_gene: TRBJ1-1; abundance: NA; v_gene: TRBV6-2/TRBV6-3; CDR3nt: TGTGCCAGCAGTTCCGACAGGGGGCGATTCCTGAACACTGAAGCTTTCTTT; CDR3aa: CASSSDRGRFLNTEAFF
d_gene: NA; j_gene: TRBJ1-4; abundance: NA; v_gene: TRBV3-1/TRBV3-2; CDR3nt: TGTGCCAGCAGCGTCACAGGGCGGGGTGAAAAACTGTTTTTT; CDR3aa: CASSVTGRGEKLFF
d_gene: NA; j_gene: TRBJ2-3; abundance: NA; v_gene: TRBV29-1; CDR3nt: TGCAGCGTTGAACGACGGGGACTGTCAGATACGCAGTATTTT; CDR3aa: CSVERRGLSDTQYF